The 24 T cell receptor beta chains in this list originate from one sample, sequenced in a study of cytomegalovirus exposure and HLA in healthy donors. PCR was performed using 60 Vbeta and 13 Jbeta primers. Generated by immunoSEQ multiplex PCR, the TCRdb table keeps only in-frame clones and is missing some. The top ten clones hold about 0.22% of a sample with around 230,000 clones, approximately 81% of them seen once. Sequenced material: PBMCs. All receptors derive from a girl aged 2 to 9 in good health and CMV-seronegative.

The genes are TRBV27 and TRBJ1-1, with 7 bases aligning to TRBD1. Germline CDR1 reads MNHEY; CDR2 reads SMNVEV (reference sequence). J gave up 5 bases and V 6 bases, and 9 bases lay outside the gene matches. The CDR3 is made up of 14 amino acids. CDR3 bases: TGTGCCAGCAGGATCCAACAGGGGAAAACTGAAGCTTTCTTT. It specifies CASRIQQGKTEAFF.

This clone was counted once. The CDR3 sequence is CASSISENTEAFF. In DNA form, the CDR3 reads TGTGCCAGTAGTATCTCAGAGAACACTGAAGCTTTCTTT. V is TRBV19 and J is TRBJ1-1; D is unclear. CDR1 and CDR2 from the germline V gene are LNHDA and SQIVND (reference sequence). The V and J ends lost 3 bases and 1 base respectively, with 6 bases between them. This CDR3 has 13 amino acids.

This chain uses TRBV7-8 with TRBJ1-1; D ambiguous. V dropped 0 bases and J dropped 0 bases, with 17 bases sitting between them. The CDR3 is 18 residues long. Germline V CDR1 and CDR2: SGHVS, FQNEAQ. The CDR3 reads CASSLARSHGKMNTEAFF. CDR3 in DNA: TGTGCCAGCAGCTTAGCGCGGTCCCACGGGAAGATGAACACTGAAGCTTTCTTT.

This clone has more than one count but fewer than ten. The V gene is TRBV18, the J gene TRBJ1-5, with D unclear. The V end lost 8 bases, the J end lost 6 bases, and 5 bases lay between the germline ends. CDR3 length: 10 residues. Germline CDR1 and CDR2: KGHSH and LQKENI. CDR3 sequence: CASPTQPQHF. The CDR3 region has the DNA TGTGCCAGCCCTACTCAGCCCCAGCATTTT.

The gene calls are TRBV4-1 and TRBJ1-2; D might be TRBD1 (6 bases). Germline assignment: CDR1 MGHRA and CDR2 YSYEKL. V was cut by 4 bases and J by 3 bases, with 18 bases left in between. The CDR3 is made up of 16 amino acids. The CDR3 is CASSPPLPTGYYGYTF. The DNA for the CDR3 is TGCGCCAGCAGCCCTCCTTTACCGACAGGTTACTATGGCTACACCTTC.

This chain joins TRBV5-4 and TRBJ2-1; D is possibly TRBD1 (6 bases). Per germline, CDR1 SGHNT and CDR2 YYREEE (reference sequence). V was shortened by 0 bases and J by 6 bases, with 13 bases between the two germline ends. CDR3 size: 15 residues. DNA of the CDR3: TGTGCCAGCAGCTTGGGGGGGCCCGAGTTCAATGAGCAGTTCTTC. The encoded protein is CASSLGGPEFNEQFF.

The V gene is TRBV19, the J gene TRBJ1-5; 8 nucleotides align to TRBD1. Germline loops: CDR1 LNHDA, CDR2 SQIVND (reference sequence). CDR3 length equals 14 residues. V shed 4 bases, J shed 3 bases, and the junction held 2 bases outside the gene matches. As DNA, the CDR3 is TGTGCCAGTAGTACGGACAGGGCCAATCAGCCCCAGCATTTT. Translating it yields CASSTDRANQPQHF. The full variable domain, completed using reference TRBV19 and TRBJ1-5, is DGGITQSPKYLFRKEGQNVTLSCEQNLNHDAMYWYRQDPGQGLRLIYYSQIVNDFQKGDIAEGYSVSREKKESFPLTVTSAQKNPTAFYLCASSTDRANQPQHFGDGTRLSIL.

The chain is built from TRBV18 and TRBJ1-1, with 11 bases fitting TRBD1. The CDR3 is 18 residues long. Trimming at V came to 6 bases and at J to 1 base, leaving 13 bases not matched to a gene. Germline CDR1 KGHSH, CDR2 LQKENI. The CDR3 is CASSYTGTGGVRNTEAFF. The CDR3 DNA sequence: TGTGCCAGCTCTTACACCGGGACAGGGGGAGTAAGGAACACTGAAGCTTTCTTT.

This chain links TRBV6-4 with TRBJ1-2; 9 bases match TRBD1. Germline CDR1 MRHNA, CDR2 SNTAGT. With V trimmed by 5 bases and J by 9 bases, 13 bases remained unmatched. The CDR3 spans 15 residues. The CDR3, as DNA: TGTGCCAGCAGTCTAACCGGGACAGGGAAGAGAAGCTACACCTTC. Translating it yields CASSLTGTGKRSYTF.

The CDR3: CASSSTRGAPPNEQFF. The CDR3 bases are TGTGCCAGCAGCTCGACGCGGGGGGCCCCCCCCAATGAGCAGTTCTTC. V is TRBV13 and J is TRBJ2-1, with 8 bases fitting TRBD2. CDR3 length: 16 residues. CDR1 and CDR2 from the germline V gene are PRHDT and FYEKMQ (reference sequence). Germline trimming cut 4 bases from V and 6 bases from J; bases unmatched to any gene: 11. Filled out from reference TRBV13 and TRBJ2-1, the complete variable domain reads AAGVIQSPRHLIKEKRETATLKCYPIPRHDTVYWYQQGPGQDPQFLISFYEKMQSDKGSIPDRFSAQQFSDYHSELNMSSLELGDSALYFCASSSTRGAPPNEQFFGPGTRLTVL.

This clone was recorded only once. The chain uses TRBV5-1 and TRBJ2-1; 10 nucleotides match TRBD2. Germline CDR1 and CDR2: SGHRS and YFSETQ. With 4 bases clipped from V and 5 bases from J, the junction kept 6 bases outside the gene matches. This CDR3 contains 15 residues. CDR3 loop: CASSPKREGNNEQFF. The DNA for the CDR3 is TGCGCCAGCAGCCCCAAGCGGGAGGGAAACAATGAGCAGTTCTTC.

The chain carries TRBV11-2 and TRBJ2-2; D is perhaps TRBD2 (5 bases). Trimming pared 5 bases from V and 3 bases from J, leaving 13 bases between. This CDR3 has 15 amino acids. Per the germline V gene, CDR1 is SGHAT and CDR2 is FQNNGV. CDR3 DNA: TGTGCCAGCAGCCCCGACCGGGATTACACCGGGGAGCTGTTTTTT. This encodes CASSPDRDYTGELFF. Full variable domain (rest looked up from reference TRBV11-2 and TRBJ2-2): EAGVAQSPRYKIIEKRQSVAFWCNPISGHATLYWYQQILGQGPKLLIQFQNNGVVDDSQLPKDRFSAERLKGVDSTLKIQPAKLEDSAVYLCASSPDRDYTGELFFGEGSRLTVL.

The chain carries TRBV5-5 and TRBJ1-4; maybe TRBD1 (6 bases). V lost 0 bases to trimming and J lost 4 bases, with 7 bases between them. The germline V gene has CDR1 SGHKS and CDR2 YYEKEE (reference sequence). The CDR3 runs to 14 residues. CDR3 in amino acids: CASSLGQVNEKLFF. As DNA, the CDR3 is TGTGCCAGCAGCTTGGGACAGGTTAATGAAAAACTGTTTTTT.

The sample holds a few counts of this clone. The chain couples TRBV19 to TRBJ2-7; D call uncertain. The CDR3 runs 13 residues. CDR1 is LNHDA, CDR2 SQIVND, per germline (reference sequence). The germline V and J ends were trimmed by 1 base and 5 bases, with 9 bases remaining between them. CDR3 sequence (DNA): TGTGCCAGTAGTATAGGCCCATTAGACGAGCAGTACTTC. Protein sequence: CASSIGPLDEQYF.

The V and J genes are TRBV7-9 and TRBJ2-3; 16 bases are shared with TRBD2. The CDR3 loop spans 19 amino acids. V shed 4 bases, J shed 0 bases, and the junction held 7 bases outside the gene matches. From germline, CDR1 is SEHNR and CDR2 FQNEAQ (reference sequence). CDR3 coding DNA: TGTGCCAGCAGCTCCGGGACTAGCGGGGGGGTACCTAGCACAGATACGCAGTATTTT. Its translation is CASSSGTSGGVPSTDTQYF.

The chain joins TRBV19 to TRBJ2-7; D gene ambiguous. V was clipped by 6 bases and J by 3 bases, with 9 bases between them. Per the germline V gene, CDR1 is LNHDA and CDR2 is SQIVND (reference sequence). This CDR3 comprises 12 residues. The CDR3 sequence is CASRGRFYEQYF. DNA of the CDR3: TGTGCCAGTAGGGGCAGGTTCTACGAGCAGTACTTC.

This clone appeared a single time. The chain joins TRBV10-3 to TRBJ1-3; weak D call: TRBD1 (5 bases). V was clipped by 0 bases and J by 6 bases, with 12 bases between them. The CDR3 spans 15 residues. Per germline, CDR1 ENHRY and CDR2 SYGVKD. In nucleotides, the CDR3 is TGTGCCATCAGTGAGTCGGGAGGGACGTCAAACACCATATATTTT. Translated: CAISESGGTSNTIYF.

CDR3 in DNA: TGTGCCAGCAGTGGGTTAAGGGGGCGGGGTGAAAAACTGTTTTTT. Amino acid sequence: CASSGLRGRGEKLFF. This rearrangement joins TRBV2 to TRBJ1-4; 7 bases agree with TRBD1. V trimming: 4 bases; J trimming: 7 bases; junction bases outside the gene matches: 9. The CDR3 has 15 residues. In germline, CDR1 is SNHLY, CDR2 FYNNEI. The variable domain in full, with the rest retrieved from reference TRBV2 and TRBJ1-4, is EPEVTQTPSHQVTQMGQEVILRCVPISNHLYFYWYRQILGQKVEFLVSFYNNEISEKSEIFDDQFSVERPDGSNFTLKIRSTKLEDSAMYFCASSGLRGRGEKLFFGSGTQLSVL.

The gene calls are TRBV27 and TRBJ1-2; a weak D match, TRBD1 (6 bases). CDR3 length: 13 amino acids. Germline V CDR1 and CDR2: MNHEY, SMNVEV (reference sequence). Trimming pared 3 bases from V and 9 bases from J, leaving 14 bases between. DNA for the CDR3: TGTGCCAGCAGTTTGGGGCGGGGGCGCAGCTACACCTTC. Translating gives CASSLGRGRSYTF.

V usage is TRBV10-2 and J usage is TRBJ1-2; no firm D call. Germline assignment: CDR1 WSHSY and CDR2 SAAADI. V was pared by 2 bases and J by 5 bases, with 9 bases between. CDR3 length: 13 amino acids. CDR3 nucleotides: TGCGCCAGCAGTGAGAAACCAGGTTATGGCTACACCTTC. Residues: CASSEKPGYGYTF.

V and J are TRBV7-3 and TRBJ2-3; 7 nucleotides align to TRBD2. Trimming at V came to 8 bases and at J to 0 bases, leaving 8 bases not matched to a gene. This CDR3 comprises 15 residues. Germline CDR1 and CDR2: SGHTA and FQGTGA. The CDR3 DNA sequence: TGTGCCAGCGGGTGGGGCGGGGGTAGCACAGATACGCAGTATTTT. This codes for CASGWGGGSTDTQYF.

This clone was seen only once. This chain joins TRBV10-2 and TRBJ2-4; D is unresolved. CDR1 WSHSY and CDR2 SAAADI come from the germline V gene. V lost 4 bases and J lost 0, with 7 bases in between. The CDR3 is 14 residues long. The CDR3 DNA is TGCGCCAGCAGTGTGAGACTAGCCAAAAACATTCAGTACTTC. This encodes CASSVRLAKNIQYF.

The CDR3 here is CASSRSQGYEQYF. CDR3 nucleotides: TGTGCCAGCAGCCGGAGTCAGGGCTACGAGCAGTACTTC. This rearrangement joins TRBV7-8 to TRBJ2-7, with a weak D call TRBD1 (5 bases). V was pared by 5 bases and J by 3 bases, with 11 bases between. The germline V gene encodes CDR1 SGHVS and CDR2 FQNEAQ. This CDR3 region has 13 residues. Drawing the rest from reference TRBV7-8 and TRBJ2-7, the complete variable domain is GAGVSQSPRYKVAKRGQDVALRCDPISGHVSLFWYQQALGQGPEFLTYFQNEAQLDKSGLPSDRFFAERPEGSVSTLKIQRTQQEDSAVYLCASSRSQGYEQYFGPGTRLTVT.

The chain combines TRBV25-1 with TRBJ1-2, with 8 bases matching TRBD1. The CDR3 has 15 amino acids. Germline V gene data show CDR1 as MGHDK and CDR2 as SYGVNS. Trimming cost V 3 bases and J 1 base; bases outside gene matches: 4. CDR3 amino acids: CASSDPGQGNYGYTF. The CDR3 DNA follows: TGTGCCAGCAGTGACCCCGGACAGGGTAACTATGGCTACACCTTC.